The clone carrying this T cell receptor (beta chain) was detected a few times. Its matching antigen is unknown. The V end lost 4 bases, the J end lost 3 bases, and 13 bases lay between the germline ends. The CDR3 is 14 residues long. Germline V gene lookup returns CDR1 SEHNR and CDR2 FQNEAQ (reference sequence). The data belong to a study of T-cell reconstitution after alpha-beta-depleted transplantation in children. General study points: Expanded graft clones, several hundred of them, were reportedly the source of alpha-beta T cells about two months after transplant. Some patients' high day-60 TCRbeta diversity was traced to surviving recipient T cells and thymic progenitors.

TCRbeta library construction was performed incorporating unique molecular identifiers. MiXCR, run by TCRdb on the PCR reads, gives a single entry per CDR3 protein. The data hold about 980,000 distinct CDR3 sequences, with roughly 29% observed a single time. V usage is TRBV7-9 and J usage is TRBJ2-7; possibly TRBD1 for D (7 bases). The input for sequencing was PBMCs, mostly from graft donor cells, taken 360 days after TCRalphabeta/CD19-depleted stem cell transplant. The sequence derives from a boy under two years old who had a stem cell transplant for SCID, so the T cells may come from the graft donor. The CDR3 sequence is CASSSGGYDYEQYF. DNA for the CDR3: TGTGCCAGCAGCTCAGGGGGGTACGACTACGAGCAGTACTTC.